This is a list of T cell receptor beta chains from one sample in a study of blood T cell repertoires in COVID-19. The method was immunoSEQ multiplex PCR; TCRdb's version includes in-frame clones alone and lacks a portion of them. The data show 65,000 to 75,000 clones, approximately 78% seen once. The sample comprised peripheral blood. Receptor source: an elderly man with acute or convalescent COVID-19. Each CDR3 is given with its conserved first and last residue. Rows may omit the clone size; those that give it use once, few, many or a size class.

clone size	V gene	J gene	CDR3 protein
-	TRBV6-5	TRBJ1-6	CASSSPFTGGSSPLHF
-	TRBV21-1	TRBJ2-5	CASSKGASRGETQYF
many	TRBV9	TRBJ1-2	CASSVVTGGWITF
once	TRBV18	TRBJ1-1	CASSPSGNTEAFF
once	TRBV10-3	TRBJ2-3	CAISVGQGMTDTQYF
few	TRBV19	TRBJ1-5	CASNPVDSVNQPQHF
-	TRBV4-2	TRBJ1-2	CASSLQLEGTYGYTF
few	TRBV29-1	TRBJ1-3	CSVDSGQGSGNTIYF
-	TRBV11-3	TRBJ1-1	CASSLDREGKAFF
-	TRBV6-5	TRBJ2-3	CASSYGAGGADTQYF
-	TRBV20-1	TRBJ2-3	CSASDVGGTDTQYF
-	TRBV4-3	TRBJ1-2	CASSQDTGYYGYTF
-	TRBV28	TRBJ1-4	CASSSDSSEKLFF
few	TRBV11-2	TRBJ2-7	CASSHSYEQYF
once	TRBV19	TRBJ2-5	CASSSLAGGETQYF
-	TRBV5-1	TRBJ2-7	CASSYSSPNYEQYF
-	TRBV7-2	TRBJ2-1	CASSWTGGKTYNEQFF
-	TRBV6-4	TRBJ1-6	CASSTEFDSPLHF
few	TRBV29-1	TRBJ2-1	CSAGQGAFNEQFF
once	TRBV4-3	TRBJ1-2	CASSQDGQGTGYTF
-	TRBV6-2/TRBV6-3	TRBJ2-1	CASSPTPWTSGVVTFSYNEQFF
once	TRBV3-1/TRBV3-2	TRBJ1-1	CASSHLFGRRQDRTTEAFF
once	TRBV6-5	TRBJ1-5	CASSRDRGDNQPQHF
once	TRBV5-5	TRBJ2-2	CASSLGLAGGTGELFF
few	TRBV19	TRBJ2-2	CASSTPQAGRLAGELFF
-	TRBV7-8	TRBJ2-3	CASSLGGRGNSDTQYF
-	TRBV19	TRBJ2-7	CASSMVRGLEQYF
few	TRBV28	TRBJ2-1	CASRVTSYNEQFF
-	TRBV30	TRBJ1-4	CARNTGQGEKLFF
few	TRBV7-8	TRBJ1-2	CASSPHPPGQGAGTGYTF